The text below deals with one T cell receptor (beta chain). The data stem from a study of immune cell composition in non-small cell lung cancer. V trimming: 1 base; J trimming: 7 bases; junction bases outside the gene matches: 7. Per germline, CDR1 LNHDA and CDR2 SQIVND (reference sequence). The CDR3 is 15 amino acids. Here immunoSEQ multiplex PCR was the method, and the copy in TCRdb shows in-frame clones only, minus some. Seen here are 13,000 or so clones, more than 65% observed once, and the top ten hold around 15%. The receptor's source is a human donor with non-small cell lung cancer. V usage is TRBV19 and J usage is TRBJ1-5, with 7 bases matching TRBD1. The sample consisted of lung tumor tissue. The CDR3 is CASSIVRDSGQPQHF. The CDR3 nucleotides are TGTGCCAGTAGTATAGTCAGGGACAGCGGCCAGCCCCAGCATTTT.